What follows are 31 T cell receptor beta chains derived from one specimen sequenced in a study of T cell responses to AZD1222 COVID-19 vaccine. TCRdb's copy holds only in-frame clones and misses some; the assay was immunoSEQ multiplex PCR. The sample includes around 95,000 clones, over 90% of them seen just once. Specimen: peripheral blood, collected on day 0 of AZD1222 vaccination. Receptor source: an adult in good health.

The genes are TRBV11-2 and TRBJ2-2; TRBD2 might be the D (5 bases). Germline assignment: CDR1 SGHAT and CDR2 FQNNGV. Trimming stripped 3 bases from V and 5 bases from J, with 7 bases between. The length of the CDR3 is 13 residues. DNA for the CDR3: TGTGCCAGCAGCTTTGAGGGAACCGGGGAGCTGTTTTTT. It translates to CASSFEGTGELFF.

The chain carries TRBV3-1 (or the pseudogene TRBV3-2) and TRBJ1-1; maybe TRBD1 (6 bases). V was shortened by 4 bases and J by 4 bases, with 19 bases between the two germline ends. Looked up from germline, CDR1 is LGHDT and CDR2 is YNNKEL (reference sequence). This CDR3 is built from 16 residues. CDR3: CASSPRTVPGVTEAFF. The CDR3 DNA follows: TGTGCCAGCAGCCCCAGGACAGTCCCTGGGGTCACTGAAGCTTTCTTT.

The chain combines TRBV11-3 with TRBJ1-3, with D hard to call. The CDR3 spans 15 residues. With 1 base removed from V and 7 bases from J, the gap between germline ends came to 14 bases. Germline-derived CDR1 and CDR2 are SGHNT and YENEEA. The CDR3 DNA is TGTGCCAGCAGCTTAGGTTCCGGCGGAGAGAACACCATATATTTT. Translating it yields CASSLGSGGENTIYF. Full variable domain (outside the CDR3, taken from reference TRBV11-3 and TRBJ1-3): EAGVVQSPRYKIIEKKQPVAFWCNPISGHNTLYWYLQNLGQGPELLIRYENEEAVDDSQLPKDRFSAERLKGVDSTLKIQPAELGDSAVYLCASSLGSGGENTIYFGEGSWLTVV.

The rearrangement uses TRBV6-4 and TRBJ1-4; a possible D gene is TRBD1 (5 bases). The CDR3 covers 15 residues. CDR1 is MRHNA, CDR2 SNTAGT, per germline. V was pared by 4 bases and J by 1 base, with 10 bases between. The CDR3 DNA sequence: TGTGCCAGCAGTGTCGGGGCAGGAACTAATGAAAAACTGTTTTTT. Translation gives CASSVGAGTNEKLFF.

The chain has TRBV7-6 and TRBJ2-2; 11 bases are a match to TRBD1. The junction had 7 bases not matched to a gene; V was cut back by 5 bases and J by 5 bases. Germline CDR1 SGHVS, CDR2 FNYEAQ. The CDR3 covers 16 residues. Here the CDR3 reads CASSRGQGDSTGELFF. The CDR3, as DNA: TGTGCCAGCAGCAGGGGACAGGGGGATAGTACCGGGGAGCTGTTTTTT.

This chain joins TRBV20-1 and TRBJ2-3, with D perhaps matching TRBD1 (6 bases). The V gene's germline CDR1 is DFQATT and CDR2 SNEGSKA (reference sequence). Trimming cost V 3 bases and J 2 bases, with 12 bases left between them. CDR3 length: 14 residues. CDR3 loop: CSASIGQYTDTQYF. CDR3 coding DNA: TGCAGTGCTAGTATCGGACAGTACACAGATACGCAGTATTTT.

The genes are TRBV3-1 (or the pseudogene TRBV3-2) and TRBJ1-4; 9 nucleotides match TRBD1. The CDR3 is 20 amino acids. V lost 6 bases and J lost 4; bases outside the gene matches: 21. CDR1 and CDR2 (germline): LGHDT, YNNKEL (reference sequence). CDR3 DNA sequence: TGTGCCAGCAGTCAAACCGGACAGGGGATTTCATATGGCTTTAATGAAAAACTGTTTTTT. It yields the protein CASSQTGQGISYGFNEKLFF.

The chain combines TRBV2 with TRBJ1-1; tentative D call: TRBD1 (6 bases). Trimming pared 7 bases from V and 1 base from J, leaving 10 bases between. Germline CDR1 SNHLY, CDR2 FYNNEI. This CDR3 contains 13 residues. CDR3: CASNSDRNTEAFF. The CDR3 DNA reads as TGTGCCAGCAACTCGGACAGGAACACTGAAGCTTTCTTT. Full variable domain (remainder filled in from reference TRBV2 and TRBJ1-1): EPEVTQTPSHQVTQMGQEVILRCVPISNHLYFYWYRQILGQKVEFLVSFYNNEISEKSEIFDDQFSVERPDGSNFTLKIRSTKLEDSAMYFCASNSDRNTEAFFGQGTRLTVV.

The chain recombines TRBV19 with TRBJ2-1; 7 positions agree with TRBD1. The ends lost 10 bases at V and 4 bases at J; junction bases unmatched: 10. The germline V gene has CDR1 LNHDA and CDR2 SQIVND (reference sequence). This CDR3 has 14 amino acids. The CDR3 reads CATTGAPLYNEQFF. The CDR3 nucleotides are TGTGCCACCACAGGGGCCCCCCTTTACAATGAGCAGTTCTTC.

The rearrangement joins TRBV6-4 to TRBJ2-7; 9 bases line up with TRBD2. Germline CDR1 is MRHNA and CDR2 is SNTAGT. V shed 2 bases and J 5 bases; nucleotides not matched to a gene: 19. The CDR3 sequence is 19 residues long. This chain's CDR3 is CASSDLGIAGDVEADEQYF. In DNA form, the CDR3 reads TGTGCCAGCAGTGACCTCGGGATAGCGGGGGACGTCGAGGCGGACGAGCAGTACTTC.

The chain is built from TRBV2 and TRBJ1-6; no firm D call. CDR1 SNHLY and CDR2 FYNNEI come from the germline V gene. Trimming shortened V by 6 bases and J by 7 bases, and 16 bases separated the two germline ends. There are 15 residues in the CDR3. CDR3 in amino acids: CASRRKGNLNSPLHF. CDR3 nucleotide sequence: TGTGCCAGCAGGAGGAAAGGGAACCTCAATTCACCCCTCCACTTT. Full variable domain (outside the CDR3, taken from reference TRBV2 and TRBJ1-6): EPEVTQTPSHQVTQMGQEVILRCVPISNHLYFYWYRQILGQKVEFLVSFYNNEISEKSEIFDDQFSVERPDGSNFTLKIRSTKLEDSAMYFCASRRKGNLNSPLHFGNGTRLTVT.

V gene TRBV7-8 combines with J gene TRBJ1-2; 9 bases agree with TRBD1. Germline loops: CDR1 SGHVS, CDR2 FQNEAQ. CDR3 length equals 16 residues. Trimming took 5 bases from V and 4 from J; bases not matched to a gene: 11. The DNA for the CDR3 is TGTGCCAGCAGCGGCATTCCGGGACAGGGATTCTATGGCTACACCTTC. Translation gives CASSGIPGQGFYGYTF.

This chain links TRBV9 with TRBJ1-4; weak D call: TRBD1 (6 bases). The CDR3 loop spans 15 amino acids. V lost 4 bases and J lost 8, with 18 bases in between. Per germline, CDR1 SGDLS and CDR2 YYNGEE. In DNA form, the CDR3 reads TGTGCCAGCAGCCAAACAGGGAATGGGCCCGAAAAACTGTTTTTT. Translation: CASSQTGNGPEKLFF.

The genes are TRBV9 and TRBJ2-5; the D gene is possibly TRBD2 (6 bases). V was clipped by 6 bases and J by 4 bases, with 19 bases between them. Germline assignment: CDR1 SGDLS and CDR2 YYNGEE. The CDR3 runs 15 residues. CDR3 bases: TGTGCCAGCACTACCTTGGGGACTTCCGGAGAGACCCAGTACTTC. Translating it yields CASTTLGTSGETQYF.

In DNA, the CDR3 is TGTGCCAGTAGTATAGCCCCCCGGCCCCCGGGGGAGCTGTTTTTT. This codes for CASSIAPRPPGELFF. The chain links TRBV19 to TRBJ2-2, with D uncertain. V was clipped by 1 base and J by 8 bases, with 14 bases between them. Germline assignment: CDR1 LNHDA and CDR2 SQIVND (reference sequence). The CDR3 is 15 amino acids.

CDR3 sequence reads: CSASRGSSYEQYF. The CDR3 DNA reads as TGCAGTGCTAGTAGGGGGAGCTCCTACGAGCAGTACTTC. The V and J genes are TRBV20-1 and TRBJ2-7; possible D gene TRBD1, 6 bases. Germline-derived CDR1 and CDR2 are DFQATT and SNEGSKA (reference sequence). The CDR3 loop spans 13 amino acids. The V end was cut by 3 bases, the J end by 0 bases, with 9 bases between.

The V call is TRBV5-1, the J call TRBJ1-1; the D is unclear. With 0 bases removed from V and 11 bases from J, the gap between germline ends came to 14 bases. This CDR3 is built from 13 residues. Germline CDR1 SGHRS, CDR2 YFSETQ. CDR3 nucleotides: TGCGCCAGCAGCTTGGAAGGGCGGGAGAGGGCTTTCTTT. This sequence encodes CASSLEGRERAFF.

In its sample, this clone was seen once. Here the CDR3 DNA reads TGTGCCAGCAACCCAGGGGGCTTGACTGAAGCTTTCTTT. It is translated as CASNPGGLTEAFF. V is TRBV2 and J is TRBJ1-1; 8 bases fit TRBD1. Germline loops: CDR1 SNHLY, CDR2 FYNNEI. CDR3 size: 13 residues. The ends lost 7 bases at V and 5 bases at J; junction bases unmatched: 6.

This clone has a handful of counts. V usage is TRBV10-3 and J usage is TRBJ1-6; 10 positions agree with TRBD1. V shed 6 bases and J 7 bases; nucleotides not matched to a gene: 3. Germline V gives CDR1 ENHRY, CDR2 SYGVKD. CDR3 length equals 14 residues. The CDR3 region has the DNA TGTGCCATCAGGCCGGGACAGGGGAATTCACCCCTCCACTTT. Translation gives CAIRPGQGNSPLHF.

This clone was seen more than once but under ten times. The chain is built from TRBV10-3 and TRBJ2-6; unclear D gene. The V end was cut by 0 bases, the J end by 0 bases, with 3 bases between. In germline, CDR1 is ENHRY, CDR2 SYGVKD. CDR3 length equals 15 residues. The CDR3 DNA follows: TGTGCCATCAGTGAGTCCGACTCTGGGGCCAACGTCCTGACTTTC. Translating gives CAISESDSGANVLTF.

This clone has just a few counts. V gene TRBV5-8 combines with J gene TRBJ1-2, with TRBD1 matching 8 bases. This CDR3 region has 16 residues. The germline gives CDR1 SGHTS, CDR2 YDEGEE. Germline trimming cut 4 bases from V and 2 bases from J; bases unmatched to any gene: 10. In DNA, the CDR3 is TGTGCCAGCAGCAACCGGGACAGGCTAAAAAACTATGGCTACACCTTC. This translates into CASSNRDRLKNYGYTF.

The DNA for the CDR3 is TGTGCCAGCAGCGTGGGGGGGAAGTCTGAAGCTTTCTTT. Translating it yields CASSVGGKSEAFF. The chain recombines TRBV9 with TRBJ1-1; maybe TRBD1 (5 bases). Germline V gene sequence: CDR1 SGDLS, CDR2 YYNGEE. V was clipped by 2 bases and J by 6 bases, with 11 bases between them. This CDR3 comprises 13 residues.

The chain employs TRBV7-9 and TRBJ1-5, with D possibly matching TRBD1 (5 bases). The V gene's germline CDR1 is SEHNR and CDR2 FQNEAQ (reference sequence). The germline V and J ends were trimmed by 5 bases and 5 bases, with 13 bases remaining between them. The CDR3 spans 14 residues. The CDR3 DNA sequence: TGTGCCAGCAGCGCCCAGGGCAGGGATCAGCCCCAGCATTTT. It is translated as CASSAQGRDQPQHF.

CDR3 in amino acids: CASSSGLAGSTQTQYF. CDR3 coding DNA: TGTGCCAGCAGTTCCGGACTAGCGGGATCCACTCAGACCCAGTACTTC. J is TRBJ2-5 and V is TRBV27; 12 bases fit TRBD2. The CDR3 consists of 16 residues. Trimming took 4 bases from V and 6 from J; bases not matched to a gene: 9. Germline loops: CDR1 MNHEY, CDR2 SMNVEV (reference sequence).

The CDR3 loop is CASSGTVEKIYNEQFF. CDR3 nucleotide sequence: TGTGCCAGCAGCGGGACTGTAGAGAAAATTTACAATGAGCAGTTCTTC. The chain recombines TRBV21-1 with TRBJ2-1; TRBD2, the D gene given by the table, was not confirmed from the DNA. TRBV21-1 constitutes a pseudogene. The CDR3 runs 16 residues.

This clone was seen a single time. This rearrangement joins TRBV11-1 to TRBJ1-2; 8 nucleotides line up with TRBD1. The ends lost 5 bases at V and 2 bases at J; junction bases unmatched: 10. The CDR3 sequence is 16 residues long. CDR1 and CDR2 from the germline V gene are SGHAT and FQDESV (reference sequence). CDR3 sequence (DNA): TGTGCCAGCAGCCGGGACAGGAGCTACTCCAACTATGGCTACACCTTC. Protein product: CASSRDRSYSNYGYTF.

The genes are TRBV4-1 and TRBJ2-5; 10 bases are a match to TRBD2. Germline V gene sequence: CDR1 MGHRA, CDR2 YSYEKL. The CDR3 consists of 14 residues. The V segment lost 2 bases and the J segment 7 bases; nucleotides outside the gene matches: 4. The CDR3 DNA is TGCGCCAGCAGCCAAAACCCTAGCGGGAGGACCCAGTACTTC. Its translation is CASSQNPSGRTQYF.

The chain uses TRBV7-9 and TRBJ2-3; 8 bases align to TRBD1. Germline CDR1 and CDR2: SEHNR and FQNEAQ (reference sequence). V lost 1 base to trimming and J lost 0 bases; unmatched junction nucleotides: 9. The CDR3 consists of 18 residues. DNA of the CDR3: TGTGCCAGCAGCTTAGGACAGGGGACCATCCCTAGCACAGATACGCAGTATTTT. Translation gives CASSLGQGTIPSTDTQYF.

The V and J genes are TRBV5-1 and TRBJ1-1; no clear D. Germline CDR1 is SGHRS and CDR2 is YFSETQ. The CDR3 loop spans 13 amino acids. The germline V and J ends were trimmed by 0 bases and 1 base, with 4 bases remaining between them. The CDR3 spells CASSLEPNTEAFF. The CDR3 DNA reads TGCGCCAGCAGCTTGGAACCGAACACTGAAGCTTTCTTT. The whole variable domain, filled in from reference TRBV5-1 and TRBJ1-1, reads KAGVTQTPRYLIKTRGQQVTLSCSPISGHRSVSWYQQTPGQGLQFLFEYFSETQRNKGNFPGRFSGRQFSNSRSEMNVSTLELGDSALYLCASSLEPNTEAFFGQGTRLTVV.

The chain couples TRBV5-1 to TRBJ2-2; maybe TRBD2 (7 bases). Trimming pared 0 bases from V and 3 bases from J, leaving 15 bases between. The CDR3 consists of 17 residues. Germline V CDR1 and CDR2: SGHRS, YFSETQ. Here the CDR3 reads CASSLGPGAGDTGELFF. CDR3 nucleotide sequence: TGCGCCAGCAGCTTGGGCCCAGGGGCGGGGGACACCGGGGAGCTGTTTTTT. The complete variable domain, with remaining parts taken from reference TRBV5-1 and TRBJ2-2, reads KAGVTQTPRYLIKTRGQQVTLSCSPISGHRSVSWYQQTPGQGLQFLFEYFSETQRNKGNFPGRFSGRQFSNSRSEMNVSTLELGDSALYLCASSLGPGAGDTGELFFGEGSRLTVL.

This rearrangement joins TRBV5-6 to TRBJ2-1, with 10 nucleotides matching TRBD2. CDR1 is SGHDT, CDR2 YYEEEE, per germline. Trimming took 3 bases from V and 10 from J; bases not matched to a gene: 7. This CDR3 comprises 14 residues. This CDR3 reads CASSSLAGLGEQFF. The CDR3 coding sequence is TGTGCCAGCAGCTCACTAGCGGGACTGGGCGAGCAGTTCTTC.